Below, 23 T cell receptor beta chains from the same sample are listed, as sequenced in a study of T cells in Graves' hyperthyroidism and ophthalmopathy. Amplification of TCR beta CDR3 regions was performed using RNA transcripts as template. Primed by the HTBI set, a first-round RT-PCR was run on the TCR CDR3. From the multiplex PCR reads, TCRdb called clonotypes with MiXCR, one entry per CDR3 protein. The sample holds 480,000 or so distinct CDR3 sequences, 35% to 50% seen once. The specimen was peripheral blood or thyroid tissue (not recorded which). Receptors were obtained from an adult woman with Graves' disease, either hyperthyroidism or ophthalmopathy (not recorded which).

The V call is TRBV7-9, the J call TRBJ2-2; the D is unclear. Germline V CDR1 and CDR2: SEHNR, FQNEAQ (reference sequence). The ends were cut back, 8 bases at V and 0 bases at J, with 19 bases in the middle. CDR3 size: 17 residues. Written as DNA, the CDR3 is TGTGCCAGCGGGGTGTGGGGATACTTCGCGAACACCGGGGAGCTGTTTTTT. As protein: CASGVWGYFANTGELFF.

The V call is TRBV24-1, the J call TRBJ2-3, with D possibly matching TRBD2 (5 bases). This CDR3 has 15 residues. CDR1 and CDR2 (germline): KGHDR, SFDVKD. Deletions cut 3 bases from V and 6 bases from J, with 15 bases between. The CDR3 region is CATSDGDGNLDTQYF. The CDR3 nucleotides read TGTGCCACCAGTGATGGCGACGGGAACCTGGATACGCAGTATTTT.

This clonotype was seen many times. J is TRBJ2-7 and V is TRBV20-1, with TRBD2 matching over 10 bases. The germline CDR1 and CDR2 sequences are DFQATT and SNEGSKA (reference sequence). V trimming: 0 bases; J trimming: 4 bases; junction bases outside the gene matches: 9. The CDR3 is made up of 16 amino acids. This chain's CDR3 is CSARDVASGSWYEQYF. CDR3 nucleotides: TGCAGTGCTAGAGATGTGGCTAGCGGGAGTTGGTACGAGCAGTACTTC.

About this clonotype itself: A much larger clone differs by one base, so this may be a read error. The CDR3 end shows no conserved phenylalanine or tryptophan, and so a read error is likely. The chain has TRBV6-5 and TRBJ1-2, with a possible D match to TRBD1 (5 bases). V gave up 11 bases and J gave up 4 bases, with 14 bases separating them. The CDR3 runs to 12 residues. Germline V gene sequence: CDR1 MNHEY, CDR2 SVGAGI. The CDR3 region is CAVRGVGYGYTL. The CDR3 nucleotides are TGTGCCGTACGGGGGGTCGGCTATGGCTACACCCTC.

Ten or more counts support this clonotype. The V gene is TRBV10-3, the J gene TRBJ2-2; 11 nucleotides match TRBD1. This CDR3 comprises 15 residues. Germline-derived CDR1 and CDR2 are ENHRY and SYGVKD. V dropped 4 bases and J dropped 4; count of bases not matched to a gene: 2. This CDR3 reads CAISGGQGVTGELFF. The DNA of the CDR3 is TGTGCCATCAGTGGGGGACAGGGGGTCACCGGGGAGCTGTTTTTT.

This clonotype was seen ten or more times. The CDR3 bases are TGTGCCATCAGTGACGACAGGGGACTTAATCAGCCCCAGCATTTT. Translated, it gives CAISDDRGLNQPQHF. The rearrangement uses TRBV10-3 and TRBJ1-5; 8 bases align to TRBD1. The J segment lost 4 bases and the V segment lost 3 bases, leaving 5 bases of the junction unmatched. Per germline, CDR1 ENHRY and CDR2 SYGVKD. The CDR3 runs 15 residues.

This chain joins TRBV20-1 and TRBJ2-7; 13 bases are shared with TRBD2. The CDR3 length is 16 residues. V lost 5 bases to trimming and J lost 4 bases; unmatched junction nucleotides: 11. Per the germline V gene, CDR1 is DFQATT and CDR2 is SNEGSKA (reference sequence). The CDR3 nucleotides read TGCAGTGCTGCCTACCTGAGACTAGCGGGGGGTTACGAGCAGTACTTC. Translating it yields CSAAYLRLAGGYEQYF.

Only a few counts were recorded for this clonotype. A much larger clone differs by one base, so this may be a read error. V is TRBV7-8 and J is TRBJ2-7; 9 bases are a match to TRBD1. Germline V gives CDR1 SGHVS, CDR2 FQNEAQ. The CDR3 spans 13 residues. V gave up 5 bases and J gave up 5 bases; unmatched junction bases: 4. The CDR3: CASSPDRGDEQYF. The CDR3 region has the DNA TGTGCCAGCAGCCCGGACAGGGGCGACGAGCAGTACTTC.

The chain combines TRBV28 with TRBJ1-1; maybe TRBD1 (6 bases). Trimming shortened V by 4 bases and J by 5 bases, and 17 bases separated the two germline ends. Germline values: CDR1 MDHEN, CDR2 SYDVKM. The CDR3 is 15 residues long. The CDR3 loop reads CASSSAGGQSTEAFF. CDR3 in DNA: TGTGCCAGCAGTTCTGCCGGGGGGCAGAGTACTGAAGCTTTCTTT.

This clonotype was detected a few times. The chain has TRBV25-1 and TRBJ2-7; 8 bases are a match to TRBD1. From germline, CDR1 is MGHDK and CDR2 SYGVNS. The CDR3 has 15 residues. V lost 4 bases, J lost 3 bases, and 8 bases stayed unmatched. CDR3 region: CASSAHRDRNYEQYF. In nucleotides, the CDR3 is TGTGCCAGCAGTGCCCACCGGGACAGGAACTACGAGCAGTACTTC.

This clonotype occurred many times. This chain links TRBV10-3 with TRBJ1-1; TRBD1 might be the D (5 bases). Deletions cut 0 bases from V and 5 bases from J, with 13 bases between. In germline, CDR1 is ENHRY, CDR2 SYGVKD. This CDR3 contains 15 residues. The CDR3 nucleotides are TGTGCCATCAGTGAGTCGGCGGCAGGGAGGACTGAAGCTTTCTTT. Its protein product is CAISESAAGRTEAFF.

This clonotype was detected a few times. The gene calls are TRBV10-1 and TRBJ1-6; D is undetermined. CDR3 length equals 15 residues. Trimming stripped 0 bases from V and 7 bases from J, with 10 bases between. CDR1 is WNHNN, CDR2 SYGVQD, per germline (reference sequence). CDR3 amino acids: CASSESMVENSPLHF. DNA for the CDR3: TGCGCCAGCAGTGAGTCGATGGTAGAGAATTCACCCCTCCACTTT.

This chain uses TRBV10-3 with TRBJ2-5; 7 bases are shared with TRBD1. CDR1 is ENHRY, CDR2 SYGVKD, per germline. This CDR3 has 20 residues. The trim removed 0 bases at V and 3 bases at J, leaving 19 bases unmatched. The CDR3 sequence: CAISESPFTLTGSAEETQYF. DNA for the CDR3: TGTGCCATCAGTGAGTCGCCCTTCACCTTGACAGGGAGTGCGGAAGAGACCCAGTACTTC.

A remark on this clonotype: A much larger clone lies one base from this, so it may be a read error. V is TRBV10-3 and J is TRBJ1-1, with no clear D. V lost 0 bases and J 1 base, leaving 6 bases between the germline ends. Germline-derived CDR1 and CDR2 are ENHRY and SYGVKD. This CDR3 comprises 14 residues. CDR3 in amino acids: CAISESEGNTEAFF. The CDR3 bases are TGTGCCATCAGTGAGTCGGAGGGGAACACTGAAGCTTTCTTT.

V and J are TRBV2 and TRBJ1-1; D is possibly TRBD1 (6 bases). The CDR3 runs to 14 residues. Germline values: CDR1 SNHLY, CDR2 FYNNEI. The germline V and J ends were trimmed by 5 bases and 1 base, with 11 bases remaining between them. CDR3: CASSRETGNTEAFF. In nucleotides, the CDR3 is TGTGCCAGCAGTCGAGAGACAGGGAACACTGAAGCTTTCTTT. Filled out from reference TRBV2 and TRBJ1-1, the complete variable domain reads EPEVTQTPSHQVTQMGQEVILRCVPISNHLYFYWYRQILGQKVEFLVSFYNNEISEKSEIFDDQFSVERPDGSNFTLKIRSTKLEDSAMYFCASSRETGNTEAFFGQGTRLTVV.

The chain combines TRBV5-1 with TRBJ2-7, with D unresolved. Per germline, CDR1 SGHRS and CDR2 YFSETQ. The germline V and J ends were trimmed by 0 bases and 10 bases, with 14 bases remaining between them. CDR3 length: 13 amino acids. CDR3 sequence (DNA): TGCGCCAGCAGCTTGGAGCCCAGCCAAAACCAGTACTTC. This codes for CASSLEPSQNQYF.

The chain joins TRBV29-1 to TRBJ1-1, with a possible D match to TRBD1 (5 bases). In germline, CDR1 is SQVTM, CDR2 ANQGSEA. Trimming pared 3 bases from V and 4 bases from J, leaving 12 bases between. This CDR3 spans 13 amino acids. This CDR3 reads CSVDKGAGTEAFF. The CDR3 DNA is TGCAGCGTTGATAAAGGGGCGGGCACTGAAGCTTTCTTT. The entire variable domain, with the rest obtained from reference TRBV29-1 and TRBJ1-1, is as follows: SAVISQKPSRDICQRGTSLTIQCQVDSQVTMMFWYRQQPGQSLTLIATANQGSEATYESGFVIDKFPISRPNLTFSTLTVSNMSPEDSSIYLCSVDKGAGTEAFFGQGTRLTVV.

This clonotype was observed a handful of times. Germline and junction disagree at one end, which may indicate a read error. DNA of the CDR3: TGCGCCAGCAGCCAAGGTCACGACATCTATGGCTACACCTTC. This gives the protein CASSQGHDIYGYTF. This chain joins TRBV14 and TRBJ1-2, with D hard to call. The CDR3 is 14 residues long. Looked up from germline, CDR1 is SGHDN and CDR2 is FVKESK.

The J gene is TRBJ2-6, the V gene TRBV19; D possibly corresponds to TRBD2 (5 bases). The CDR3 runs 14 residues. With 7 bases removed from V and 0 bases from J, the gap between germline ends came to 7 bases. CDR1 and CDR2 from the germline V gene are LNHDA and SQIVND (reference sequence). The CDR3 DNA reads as TGTGCCAGTACGGGGAGCTCTGGGGCCAACGTCCTGACTTTC. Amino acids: CASTGSSGANVLTF.

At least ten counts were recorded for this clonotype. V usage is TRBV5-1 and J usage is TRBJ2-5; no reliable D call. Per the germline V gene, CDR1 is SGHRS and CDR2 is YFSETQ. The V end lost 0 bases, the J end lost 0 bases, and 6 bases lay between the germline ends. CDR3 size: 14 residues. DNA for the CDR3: TGCGCCAGCAGCTTGGTAGCTTACCAAGAGACCCAGTACTTC. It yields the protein CASSLVAYQETQYF.

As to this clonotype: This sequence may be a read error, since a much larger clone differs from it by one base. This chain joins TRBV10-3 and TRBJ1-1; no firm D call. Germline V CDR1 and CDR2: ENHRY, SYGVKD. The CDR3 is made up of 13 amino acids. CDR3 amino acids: CAISVEANTEALF. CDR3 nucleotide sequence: TGTGCCATCAGCGTAGAGGCGAACACTGAAGCTCTCTTT.

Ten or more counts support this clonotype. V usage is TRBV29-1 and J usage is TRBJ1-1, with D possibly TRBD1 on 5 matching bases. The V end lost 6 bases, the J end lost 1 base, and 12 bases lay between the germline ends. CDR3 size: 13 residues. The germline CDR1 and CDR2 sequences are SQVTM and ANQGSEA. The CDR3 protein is CSVRMGTNTEAFF. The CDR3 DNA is TGCAGCGTCCGAATGGGGACGAACACTGAAGCTTTCTTT.

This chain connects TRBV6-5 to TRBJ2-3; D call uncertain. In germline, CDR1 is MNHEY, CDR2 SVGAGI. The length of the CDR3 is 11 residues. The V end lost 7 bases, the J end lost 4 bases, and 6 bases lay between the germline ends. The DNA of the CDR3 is TGTGCCAGCAAGACGCCAGATACGCAGTATTTT. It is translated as CASKTPDTQYF.